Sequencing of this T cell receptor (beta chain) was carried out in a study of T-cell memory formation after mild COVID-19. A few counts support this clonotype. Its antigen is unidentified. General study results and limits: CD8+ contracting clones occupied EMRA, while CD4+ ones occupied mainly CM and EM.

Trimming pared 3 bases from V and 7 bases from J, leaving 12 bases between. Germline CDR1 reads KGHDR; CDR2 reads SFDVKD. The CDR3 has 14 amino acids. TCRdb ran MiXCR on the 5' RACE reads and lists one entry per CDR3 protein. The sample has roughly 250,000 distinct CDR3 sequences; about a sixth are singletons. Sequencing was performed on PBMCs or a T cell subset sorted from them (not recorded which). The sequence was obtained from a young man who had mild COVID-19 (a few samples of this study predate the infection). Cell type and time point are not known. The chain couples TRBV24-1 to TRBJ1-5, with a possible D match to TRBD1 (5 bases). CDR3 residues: CATSDDTRAQPQHF. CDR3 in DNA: TGTGCCACCAGTGATGACACCAGGGCGCAGCCCCAGCATTTT.